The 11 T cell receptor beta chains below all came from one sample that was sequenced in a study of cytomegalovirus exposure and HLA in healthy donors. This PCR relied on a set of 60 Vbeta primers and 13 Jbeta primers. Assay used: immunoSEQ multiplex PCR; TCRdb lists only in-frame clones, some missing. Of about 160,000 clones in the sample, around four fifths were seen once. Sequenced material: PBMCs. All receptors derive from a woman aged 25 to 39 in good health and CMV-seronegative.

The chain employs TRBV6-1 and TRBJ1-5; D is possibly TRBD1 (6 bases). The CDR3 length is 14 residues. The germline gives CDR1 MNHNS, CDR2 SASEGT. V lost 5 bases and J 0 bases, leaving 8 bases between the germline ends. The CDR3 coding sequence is TGTGCCAGCAGTCTCAGGGGTAGCAATCAGCCCCAGCATTTT. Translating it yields CASSLRGSNQPQHF.

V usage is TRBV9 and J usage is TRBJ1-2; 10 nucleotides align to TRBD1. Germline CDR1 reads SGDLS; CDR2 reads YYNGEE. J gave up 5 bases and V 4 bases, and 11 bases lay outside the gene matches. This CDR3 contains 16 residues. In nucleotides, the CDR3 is TGTGCCAGCAGCTCCGGACAGGGGGGAAAAATTTATGGCTACACCTTC. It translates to CASSSGQGGKIYGYTF.

The CDR3 nucleotides are TGCGCCAGCAGCTTGAACATACTACGTAAGGATGAGCAGTTCTTC. Translation: CASSLNILRKDEQFF. The chain is built from TRBV5-1 and TRBJ2-1; D unclear. The CDR3 covers 15 residues. Germline loops: CDR1 SGHRS, CDR2 YFSETQ. Trimming shortened V by 1 base and J by 8 bases, and 16 bases separated the two germline ends.

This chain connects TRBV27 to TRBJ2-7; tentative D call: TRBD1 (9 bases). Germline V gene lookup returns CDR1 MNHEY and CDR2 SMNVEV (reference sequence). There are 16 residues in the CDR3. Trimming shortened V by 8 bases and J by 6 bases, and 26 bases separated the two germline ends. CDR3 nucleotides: TGTGCCAGCGCTCTCGCGGGGGGACAGGGTGTTCGCGAGCAGTACTTC. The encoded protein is CASALAGGQGVREQYF.

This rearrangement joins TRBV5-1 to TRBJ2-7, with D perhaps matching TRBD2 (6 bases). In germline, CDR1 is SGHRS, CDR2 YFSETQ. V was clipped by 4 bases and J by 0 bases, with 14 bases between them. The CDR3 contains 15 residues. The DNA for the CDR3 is TGCGCCAGCAGCGCATCTAGCGAGAGCTCCTACGAGCAGTACTTC. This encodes CASSASSESSYEQYF.

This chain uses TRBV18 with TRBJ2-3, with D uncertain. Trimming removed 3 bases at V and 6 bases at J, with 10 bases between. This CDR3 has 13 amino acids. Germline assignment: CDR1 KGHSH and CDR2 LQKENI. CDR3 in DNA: TGTGCCAGCTCACCCTCGGTAGAGGATACGCAGTATTTT. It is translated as CASSPSVEDTQYF.

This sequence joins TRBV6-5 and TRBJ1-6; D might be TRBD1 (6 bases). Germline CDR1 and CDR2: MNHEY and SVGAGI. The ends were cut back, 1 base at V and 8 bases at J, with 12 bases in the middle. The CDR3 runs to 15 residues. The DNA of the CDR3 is TGTGCCAGCAGTTACTTTGGGACACGTGATTCACCCCTCCACTTT. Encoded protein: CASSYFGTRDSPLHF.

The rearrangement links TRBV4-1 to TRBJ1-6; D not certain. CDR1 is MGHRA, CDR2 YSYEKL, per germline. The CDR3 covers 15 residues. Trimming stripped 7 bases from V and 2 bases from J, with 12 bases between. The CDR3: CASNSEGTYNSPLHF. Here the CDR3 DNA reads TGCGCCAGCAACTCGGAGGGTACCTATAATTCACCCCTCCACTTT.

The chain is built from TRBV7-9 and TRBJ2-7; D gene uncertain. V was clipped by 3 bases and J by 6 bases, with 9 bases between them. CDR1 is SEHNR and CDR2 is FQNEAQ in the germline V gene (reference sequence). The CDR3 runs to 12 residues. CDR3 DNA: TGTGCCAGCAGCTTCCCGGTCCGCGAGCAGTACTTC. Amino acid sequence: CASSFPVREQYF.

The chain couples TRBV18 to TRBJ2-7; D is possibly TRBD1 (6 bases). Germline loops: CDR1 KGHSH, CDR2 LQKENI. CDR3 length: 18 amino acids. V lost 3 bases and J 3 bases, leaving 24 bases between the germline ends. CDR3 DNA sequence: TGTGCCAGCTCACCCCCCTTCAGGCTACGGGGACACTTCTACGAGCAGTACTTC. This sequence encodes CASSPPFRLRGHFYEQYF.

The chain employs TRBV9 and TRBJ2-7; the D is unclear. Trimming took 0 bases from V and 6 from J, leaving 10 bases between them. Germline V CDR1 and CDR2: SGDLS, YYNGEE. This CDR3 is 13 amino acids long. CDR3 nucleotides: TGTGCCAGCAGCGTAGGAGCGAGAGGCGAGCAGTACTTC. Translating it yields CASSVGARGEQYF.